Listed here is a single T cell receptor beta chain. The data were produced by immunoSEQ multiplex PCR, yet TCRdb's version contains in-frame clones alone and is incomplete. The sample includes approximately 980,000 clones, over 60% of them seen just once. The data stem from a study of shared clonotypes between healthy human individuals. Donors comprised healthy HIV-negative adults lacking recent acute infections or vaccinations. Sequenced material: memory CD4+ T cells sorted from blood. Subset described: CD45RA-negative fraction. The TCR sequence derives from a man aged 18 to 35 in good health.

CDR3 sequence reads: CASKAGQEISYEQYF. Here the CDR3 DNA reads TGTGCCAGCAAGGCGGGGCAGGAGATATCCTACGAGCAGTACTTC. This chain connects TRBV19 to TRBJ2-7; tentative D call: TRBD2 (6 bases). Per the germline V gene, CDR1 is LNHDA and CDR2 is SQIVND (reference sequence). Between the trimmed V and J ends, which lost 9 bases and 1 base, there was a span of 19 bases. The CDR3 covers 15 residues.